The 30 T cell receptor beta chains below all came from one sample that was sequenced in a study of PD-L1 blockade in urothelial cancer. Repertoires were generated with immunoSEQ multiplex PCR, while TCRdb's copy carries only in-frame clones and drops some. This table holds roughly 130,000 clones, around 85% found once. Time point defined: pretreatment peripheral blood. The sample in question was PBMCs, obtained around atezolizumab (anti-PD-L1) treatment. These receptors were collected from a man aged 50 to 60 with urothelial cancer.

This chain links TRBV18 with TRBJ1-3; D might be TRBD1 (5 bases). The CDR3 runs to 15 residues. V gave up 3 bases and J gave up 0 bases, with 9 bases separating them. The germline V gene encodes CDR1 KGHSH and CDR2 LQKENI. CDR3 protein: CASSPVGASGNTIYF. CDR3 DNA: TGTGCCAGCTCACCCGTAGGGGCCTCTGGAAACACCATATATTTT.

This clone was picked up a small number of times. This sequence joins TRBV6-1 and TRBJ2-7, with D possibly being TRBD1 (5 bases). The CDR3 is 14 amino acids. Per germline, CDR1 MNHNS and CDR2 SASEGT. V dropped 2 bases and J dropped 6 bases, with 14 bases sitting between them. DNA for the CDR3: TGTGCCAGCAGTGAACAGGGTAGGTTCGGCGAGCAGTACTTC. Translated, it gives CASSEQGRFGEQYF.

This clone has just one count. This rearrangement joins TRBV30 to TRBJ2-5; 8 bases fit TRBD2. The CDR3 consists of 11 residues. The germline CDR1 and CDR2 sequences are GTSNPN and SVGIG (reference sequence). V shed 8 bases and J 7 bases; nucleotides not matched to a gene: 6. Written as DNA, the CDR3 is TGTGCCCAAATGCGGGGGGTGACCCAGTACTTC. Encoded protein: CAQMRGVTQYF.

The V and J genes are TRBV27 and TRBJ2-1; D is possibly TRBD2 (6 bases). The CDR3 has 14 residues. Trimming removed 7 bases from V and 4 bases from J, with 14 bases in between. CDR1 is MNHEY and CDR2 is SMNVEV in the germline V gene (reference sequence). CDR3 in amino acids: CASTPGGRYNEQFF. In DNA, the CDR3 is TGTGCCAGCACCCCTGGAGGGCGTTACAATGAGCAGTTCTTC.

This sequence joins TRBV7-4 and TRBJ2-4, with D perhaps matching TRBD1 (6 bases). The CDR3 spans 18 residues. CDR1 and CDR2 (germline): SGHVT, SQSDAQ. V gave up 4 bases and J gave up 0 bases, with 19 bases separating them. CDR3 protein: CASSYGRQGLPAKNIQYF. The CDR3, as DNA: TGTGCCAGCAGCTACGGACGTCAGGGGCTGCCAGCCAAAAACATTCAGTACTTC.

The chain couples TRBV18 to TRBJ1-3, with D perhaps matching TRBD1 (5 bases). Trimming shortened V by 1 base and J by 2 bases, and 12 bases separated the two germline ends. The CDR3 extends over 16 amino acids. Germline CDR1 KGHSH, CDR2 LQKENI. DNA for the CDR3: TGTGCCAGCTCACCACGGAGGGGAGACACTGGAAACACCATATATTTT. This sequence encodes CASSPRRGDTGNTIYF.

In nucleotides, the CDR3 is TGTGCCAGCAGCCCCAGGGGAACCGGGGAGCTGTTTTTT. Translating it yields CASSPRGTGELFF. This sequence joins TRBV13 and TRBJ2-2, with a weak D call TRBD1 (6 bases). The CDR3 sequence is 13 residues long. V lost 5 bases, J lost 5 bases, and 9 bases lay in between. The V gene's germline CDR1 is PRHDT and CDR2 FYEKMQ (reference sequence).

CDR3 loop: CASSSSDRADEQFF. The CDR3 DNA is TGCGCCAGCAGCTCTTCGGACAGGGCAGATGAGCAGTTCTTC. The chain links TRBV5-1 to TRBJ2-1; 8 nucleotides agree with TRBD1. Trimming cost V 3 bases and J 8 bases; bases outside gene matches: 7. Germline lookup yields CDR1 SGHRS and CDR2 YFSETQ. This CDR3 has 14 amino acids.

The rearrangement links TRBV4-1 to TRBJ1-2; D remains ambiguous. The CDR3 consists of 15 residues. Germline values: CDR1 MGHRA, CDR2 YSYEKL. The ends were cut back, 2 bases at V and 4 bases at J, with 14 bases in the middle. The CDR3 DNA reads as TGCGCCAGCAGCCAACAGTCGTCCCCCCTCTATGGCTACACCTTC. Its translation is CASSQQSSPLYGYTF.

The rearrangement links TRBV6-5 to TRBJ2-7; 11 bases line up with TRBD1. Trimming took 4 bases from V and 3 from J; bases not matched to a gene: 8. In germline, CDR1 is MNHEY, CDR2 SVGAGI. The CDR3 loop spans 16 amino acids. The CDR3 DNA sequence: TGTGCCAGCAGTTCCCTAGGGACAGGGGGTGACTACGAGCAGTACTTC. Translating it yields CASSSLGTGGDYEQYF.

V and J are TRBV7-9 and TRBJ1-6; weak D call: TRBD1 (5 bases). V lost 7 bases and J 10 bases, leaving 11 bases between the germline ends. Germline CDR1 reads SEHNR; CDR2 reads FQNEAQ (reference sequence). CDR3 length: 12 amino acids. The CDR3 region is CASTRGESPLHF. The CDR3 nucleotides are TGTGCCAGCACCCGGGGGGAGTCACCCCTCCACTTT.

The table lists this clone with a few counts. The chain has TRBV9 and TRBJ1-2, with a weak D call TRBD1 (6 bases). The germline V gene encodes CDR1 SGDLS and CDR2 YYNGEE. Trimming left V 4 bases short and J 7 bases short, with 14 bases between. The CDR3 extends over 13 amino acids. The CDR3 reads CASSIGQFSGYTF. CDR3 DNA: TGTGCCAGCAGCATCGGACAGTTTAGTGGCTACACCTTC.

The genes are TRBV5-1 and TRBJ1-3; possible D gene TRBD1, 5 bases. CDR1 is SGHRS, CDR2 YFSETQ, per germline. This CDR3 contains 16 residues. V lost 4 bases, J lost 0 bases, and 14 bases lay in between. The CDR3 DNA reads as TGCGCCAGCAGCCCGGGCGGGGCCCTCTCTGGAAACACCATATATTTT. As protein: CASSPGGALSGNTIYF.

The gene calls are TRBV18 and TRBJ1-5, with D perhaps matching TRBD1 (5 bases). Germline assignment: CDR1 KGHSH and CDR2 LQKENI. The V end lost 3 bases, the J end lost 10 bases, and 13 bases lay between the germline ends. The CDR3 has 13 amino acids. The CDR3 here is CASSPQGADPQHF. The CDR3 DNA reads as TGTGCCAGCTCACCCCAAGGGGCAGACCCCCAGCATTTT.

This chain uses TRBV18 with TRBJ2-7; 7 bases are shared with TRBD1. The CDR3 extends over 15 amino acids. V was clipped by 4 bases and J by 1 base; unmatched bases: 7. Germline CDR1 KGHSH, CDR2 LQKENI. The CDR3 DNA reads TGTGCCAGCTCACAGTCCGGGACAGCTTCCTACGAGCAGTACTTC. Protein product: CASSQSGTASYEQYF.

This rearrangement joins TRBV18 to TRBJ1-2; TRBD1 agrees at 10 bases. CDR1 is KGHSH and CDR2 is LQKENI in the germline V gene. This CDR3 has 16 residues. V shed 3 bases, J shed 4 bases, and the junction held 8 bases outside the gene matches. CDR3 residues: CASSPGQGSSAYGYTF. CDR3 bases: TGTGCCAGCTCACCGGGACAGGGGTCTTCCGCCTATGGCTACACCTTC.

The chain has TRBV13 and TRBJ2-7; a weak D match, TRBD2 (5 bases). The V end was cut by 1 base, the J end by 6 bases, with 16 bases between. Per germline, CDR1 PRHDT and CDR2 FYEKMQ (reference sequence). The CDR3 length is 15 residues. The CDR3 nucleotides read TGTGCCAGCAGCTTAGCTTACGGGTCGGGAAGCGAGCAGTACTTC. Translating gives CASSLAYGSGSEQYF.

The CDR3 is CASSPGQVQETQYF. CDR3 DNA sequence: TGTGCCAGCTCCCCGGGACAGGTACAAGAGACCCAGTACTTC. This rearrangement joins TRBV18 to TRBJ2-5; 8 nucleotides match TRBD1. Trimming took 6 bases from V and 2 from J; bases not matched to a gene: 5. This CDR3 is 14 amino acids long. The germline V gene has CDR1 KGHSH and CDR2 LQKENI.

The chain is built from TRBV14 and TRBJ1-2, with D possibly TRBD1 on 6 matching bases. The CDR3 has 14 residues. The germline CDR1 and CDR2 sequences are SGHDN and FVKESK. V was pared by 1 base and J by 4 bases, with 10 bases between. The CDR3 sequence is CASSQVQGTYGYTF. DNA of the CDR3: TGTGCCAGCAGCCAAGTACAGGGTACCTATGGCTACACCTTC.

A few counts support this clone. CDR3 amino acids: CASSARPSGHYNEQFF. CDR3 DNA: TGTGCCAGCAGTGCTCGTCCTAGCGGGCACTACAATGAGCAGTTCTTC. This rearrangement joins TRBV2 to TRBJ2-1, with TRBD2 identical over 8 bases. V shed 4 bases, J shed 3 bases, and the junction held 8 bases outside the gene matches. The germline CDR1 and CDR2 sequences are SNHLY and FYNNEI. The CDR3 consists of 16 residues.

The gene calls are TRBV18 and TRBJ2-1, with a weak D call TRBD1 (6 bases). Between the trimmed V and J ends, which lost 2 bases and 4 bases, there was a span of 15 bases. Germline-derived CDR1 and CDR2 are KGHSH and LQKENI. The CDR3 runs 16 residues. The CDR3 reads CASSPGAPGQYNEQFF. The CDR3 region has the DNA TGTGCCAGCTCACCAGGGGCGCCCGGACAGTACAATGAGCAGTTCTTC.

The sample holds a few counts of this clone. The same CDR3 arises from other DNA sequences in this sample as well. This chain uses TRBV28 with TRBJ2-7; D possibly corresponds to TRBD2 (5 bases). The V end was cut by 7 bases, the J end by 4 bases, with 29 bases between. The CDR3 has 18 amino acids. Germline lookup yields CDR1 MDHEN and CDR2 SYDVKM. CDR3 DNA: TGTGCCAGCAAAGCGGCAGATACATTTTCCTTTCTACGTTACGAGCAGTACTTC. It is translated as CASKAADTFSFLRYEQYF.

This chain links TRBV28 with TRBJ1-3; no clear D gene. The germline CDR1 and CDR2 sequences are MDHEN and SYDVKM. This CDR3 region has 14 residues. The V gene lost 8 bases and the J gene lost 3 bases, with 14 bases spanning the gap. This chain's CDR3 is CASAFGSLGNTIYF. The CDR3 bases are TGTGCCAGCGCCTTCGGGAGCCTTGGAAACACCATATATTTT.

The CDR3 sequence: CASSPTGGAYNEQFF. The CDR3 coding sequence is TGTGCCAGCAGCCCGACAGGGGGAGCCTACAATGAGCAGTTCTTC. This chain joins TRBV27 and TRBJ2-1, with 9 positions matching TRBD1. Germline-derived CDR1 and CDR2 are MNHEY and SMNVEV (reference sequence). V shed 6 bases and J 2 bases; nucleotides not matched to a gene: 5. The CDR3 covers 15 residues.

This clone has only a few counts. This chain connects TRBV4-1 to TRBJ2-3, with TRBD1 matching 10 bases. Germline V gives CDR1 MGHRA, CDR2 YSYEKL. V shed 3 bases and J 3 bases; nucleotides not matched to a gene: 3. The CDR3 extends over 15 amino acids. The CDR3 DNA follows: TGCGCCAGCAGCCACTCGGGACAGGGGACAGATACGCAGTATTTT. Amino acid sequence: CASSHSGQGTDTQYF.

The chain carries TRBV27 and TRBJ1-5; perhaps TRBD1 as D (6 bases). Germline V lookup: CDR1 MNHEY, CDR2 SMNVEV (reference sequence). The CDR3 runs 14 residues. V was trimmed by 6 bases and J by 4 bases, leaving 13 bases between them. In DNA, the CDR3 is TGTGCCAGCAGCCAGATGCAGGGGAATCAGCCCCAGCATTTT. Protein sequence: CASSQMQGNQPQHF.

The chain employs TRBV28 and TRBJ1-1; 10 bases line up with TRBD1. From germline, CDR1 is MDHEN and CDR2 SYDVKM. This CDR3 has 16 residues. V lost 4 bases and J lost 6; bases outside the gene matches: 11. The CDR3 loop is CASSSIWDRGQPEAFF. The DNA of the CDR3 is TGTGCCAGCAGTTCCATTTGGGACAGGGGCCAGCCTGAAGCTTTCTTT. Looking up the rest from reference TRBV28 and TRBJ1-1 gives the full variable domain: DVKVTQSSRYLVKRTGEKVFLECVQDMDHENMFWYRQDPGLGLRLIYFSYDVKMKEKGDIPEGYSVSREKKERFSLILESASTNQTSMYLCASSSIWDRGQPEAFFGQGTRLTVV.

The chain is built from TRBV6-1 and TRBJ1-2; D ambiguous. V lost 11 bases, J lost 8 bases, and 21 bases lay in between. The CDR3 length is 13 residues. The germline V gene has CDR1 MNHNS and CDR2 SASEGT. The CDR3 loop reads CAHHDLGPRGYTF. CDR3 in DNA: TGTGCCCACCATGATCTAGGCCCTAGGGGCTACACCTTC.

This chain joins TRBV29-1 and TRBJ2-7; D might be TRBD2 (6 bases). V was pared by 0 bases and J by 3 bases, with 12 bases between. The CDR3 extends over 14 amino acids. The V gene's germline CDR1 is SQVTM and CDR2 ANQGSEA. The CDR3 sequence: CSVEEGGVGYEQYF. The CDR3 DNA reads TGCAGCGTTGAAGAAGGAGGGGTTGGCTACGAGCAGTACTTC.

This sequence joins TRBV5-4 and TRBJ2-7; possibly TRBD2 for D (6 bases). The germline gives CDR1 SGHNT, CDR2 YYREEE (reference sequence). Trimming removed 1 base at V and 5 bases at J, with 16 bases between. The length of the CDR3 is 15 residues. The chain's CDR3 is CASSLPAGSENEQYF. The DNA of the CDR3 is TGTGCCAGCAGCTTGCCTGCGGGATCGGAAAACGAGCAGTACTTC.